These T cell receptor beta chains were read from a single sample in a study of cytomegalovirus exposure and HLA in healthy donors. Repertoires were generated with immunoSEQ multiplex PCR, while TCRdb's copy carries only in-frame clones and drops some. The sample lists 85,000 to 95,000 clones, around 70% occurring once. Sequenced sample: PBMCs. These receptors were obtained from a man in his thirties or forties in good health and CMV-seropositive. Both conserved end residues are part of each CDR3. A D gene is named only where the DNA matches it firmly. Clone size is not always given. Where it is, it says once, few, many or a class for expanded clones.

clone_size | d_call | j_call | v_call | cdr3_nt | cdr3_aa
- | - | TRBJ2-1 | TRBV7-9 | TGTGCCAGCAGTCCTTCCCCCCATGAGCAGTTCTTC | CASSPSPHEQFF
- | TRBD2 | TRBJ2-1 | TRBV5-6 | TGTGCCAGCAGAGGTACCGGGACTAGCATCGCGAATGAGCAGTTCTTC | CASRGTGTSIANEQFF
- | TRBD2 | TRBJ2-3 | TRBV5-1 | TGCGCCAGCAGCTTGGAAGGGACTAGCGCAGATACGCAGTATTTT | CASSLEGTSADTQYF
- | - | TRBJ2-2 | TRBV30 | TGTGCCTGGAGTGTCGTCACCGGGGAGCTGTTTTTT | CAWSVVTGELFF
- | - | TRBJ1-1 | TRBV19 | TGTGCCAGTAGTGCCCGAACAAAGAACACTGAAGCTTTCTTT | CASSARTKNTEAFF
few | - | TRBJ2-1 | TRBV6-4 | TGTGCCAGCAGTGACTCGAGTCGGGTACCCTACAATGAGCAGTTCTTC | CASSDSSRVPYNEQFF
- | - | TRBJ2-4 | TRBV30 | TGTGCCTGGGGACAGAGCCAAAACATTCAGTACTTC | CAWGQSQNIQYF
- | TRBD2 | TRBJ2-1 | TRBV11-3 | TGTGCCAGCAGTACAACCCCGGGACTAGCGGGAGGGCCTATCAATGAGCAGTTCTTC | CASSTTPGLAGGPINEQFF
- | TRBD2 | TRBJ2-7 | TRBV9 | TGTGCCAGCAGCGCTGCGGGCGGGAGGGCCTCCGAGCAGTACTTC | CASSAAGGRASEQYF
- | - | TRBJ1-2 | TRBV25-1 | TGTGCCAGCAGTGAACAGGGGCTATATGGCTACACCTTC | CASSEQGLYGYTF
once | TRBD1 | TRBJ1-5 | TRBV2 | TGTGCCAGCTCCCCGGGACAGGAGAACCCGCCCCAGCATTTT | CASSPGQENPPQHF
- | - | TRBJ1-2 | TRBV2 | TGTGCCAGCAGTGAAGGTGGGGCTGGCTATGGCTACACCTTC | CASSEGGAGYGYTF
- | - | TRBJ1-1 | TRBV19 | TGTGCCAGTACCCTTTCCGCCTCTATGAACACTGAAGCTTTCTTT | CASTLSASMNTEAFF
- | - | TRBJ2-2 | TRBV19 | TGTGCCCCTCTTTCCCCCCCCACCGGGGAGCTGTTTTTT | CAPLSPPTGELFF
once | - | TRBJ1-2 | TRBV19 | TGTGCCAGTAGAAATGGGGGCTATTCTGACTATGGCTACACCTTC | CASRNGGYSDYGYTF
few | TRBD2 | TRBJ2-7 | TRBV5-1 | TGCGCCAGCAGCTTGGGGGGGGGCTCCTACGAGCAGTACTTC | CASSLGGGSYEQYF
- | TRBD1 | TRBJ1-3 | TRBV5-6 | TGTGCCAGCAGCTTGCCAACAGGGGGCATGGGAAACACCATATATTTT | CASSLPTGGMGNTIYF
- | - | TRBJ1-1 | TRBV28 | TGTGCCAGCAGTTTAACTAGGCCGGAACGGAACACTGAAGCTTTCTTT | CASSLTRPERNTEAFF
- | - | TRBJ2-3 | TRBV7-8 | TGTGCCAGCAGCTTGGAGGGCCCGACTAGTCCCGCCCGAGATACGCAGTATTTT | CASSLEGPTSPARDTQYF
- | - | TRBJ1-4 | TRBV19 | TGTGCCAGTAGTCCCGCGGGAGTAGGTGGGGAAAAACTGTTTTTT | CASSPAGVGGEKLFF
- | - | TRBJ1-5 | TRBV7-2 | TGTGCCAGCAGCTTAGCCCGGAGCAATCAGCCCCAGCATTTT | CASSLARSNQPQHF
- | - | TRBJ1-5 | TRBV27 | TGTGCCAGCAGTTTATCTGGGGGCAGCAATCAGCCCCAGCATTTT | CASSLSGGSNQPQHF